This entry lists 15 T cell receptor beta chains sequenced from one sample in a study of T cell responses to AZD1222 COVID-19 vaccine. Clones were sequenced by immunoSEQ multiplex PCR, and TCRdb holds only the in-frame ones, with some missing. Of under 150,000 clones listed, about 90% are singletons. Sequencing used peripheral blood, obtained 28 days after the second AZD1222 dose. Receptors originate from an adult who received the AZD1222 COVID-19 vaccine.

The chain is built from TRBV7-2 and TRBJ1-2; 8 bases map to TRBD1. The trim removed 7 bases at V and 5 bases at J, leaving 12 bases unmatched. From germline, CDR1 is SGHTA and CDR2 FQGNSA. The CDR3 runs 15 residues. The CDR3 sequence: CASTPIPQGAYGYTF. CDR3 in DNA: TGTGCCAGCACACCCATCCCCCAGGGGGCGTATGGCTACACCTTC. The full variable domain, in which reference TRBV7-2 and TRBJ1-2 provide the parts outside the CDR3, is GAGVSQSPSNKVTEKGKDVELRCDPISGHTALYWYRQSLGQGLEFLIYFQGNSAPDKSGLPSDRFSAERTGGSVSTLTIQRTQQEDSAVYLCASTPIPQGAYGYTFGSGTRLTVV.

This clone was observed a single time. This chain connects TRBV5-1 to TRBJ1-3; D is uncertain. The CDR3 runs 17 residues. The V end lost 0 bases, the J end lost 0 bases, and 13 bases lay between the germline ends. Germline V gene data show CDR1 as SGHRS and CDR2 as YFSETQ. The CDR3 protein is CASSLGLRPYSGNTIYF. CDR3 bases: TGCGCCAGCAGCTTGGGCCTTAGACCGTACTCTGGAAACACCATATATTTT. The full variable domain, with the rest looked up from reference TRBV5-1 and TRBJ1-3, is KAGVTQTPRYLIKTRGQQVTLSCSPISGHRSVSWYQQTPGQGLQFLFEYFSETQRNKGNFPGRFSGRQFSNSRSEMNVSTLELGDSALYLCASSLGLRPYSGNTIYFGEGSWLTVV.

With respect to this clone: At the DNA level, this CDR3 is encoded by other sequences in the same sample as well. This sequence joins TRBV15 and TRBJ1-4; D gene unclear. The CDR3 contains 13 residues. V lost 0 bases and J 8 bases, leaving 7 bases between the germline ends. The germline V gene encodes CDR1 LNHNV and CDR2 YYDKDF (reference sequence). The CDR3 nucleotides read TGTGCCACCAGCAGAGACCCGGGGGAAAAACTGTTTTTT. This encodes CATSRDPGEKLFF.

This clone was picked up a small number of times. V is TRBV19 and J is TRBJ2-1; tentative D call: TRBD2 (7 bases). With 3 bases removed from V and 2 bases from J, the gap between germline ends came to 11 bases. CDR1 is LNHDA and CDR2 is SQIVND in the germline V gene (reference sequence). The CDR3 is made up of 15 amino acids. CDR3 region: CASSIPGGPYNEQFF. In DNA form, the CDR3 reads TGTGCCAGTAGTATCCCCGGGGGGCCCTACAATGAGCAGTTCTTC.

This chain connects TRBV19 to TRBJ1-5, with TRBD1 matching 10 bases. V shed 4 bases and J 4 bases; nucleotides not matched to a gene: 4. The germline CDR1 and CDR2 sequences are LNHDA and SQIVND (reference sequence). The CDR3 is 15 residues long. The CDR3 region has the DNA TGTGCCAGTAGTAGGGACAGGGGTAATAATCAGCCCCAGCATTTT. It translates to CASSRDRGNNQPQHF.

The V call is TRBV28, the J call TRBJ1-4; D is perhaps TRBD1 (5 bases). Trimming left V 3 bases short and J 3 bases short, with 11 bases between. The CDR3 has 15 amino acids. Germline V gene data show CDR1 as MDHEN and CDR2 as SYDVKM. CDR3 coding DNA: TGTGCCAGCAGTTTGATCCAGGGACCTAATGAAAAACTGTTTTTT. It codes for CASSLIQGPNEKLFF. The whole variable domain, remainder taken from reference TRBV28 and TRBJ1-4, is DVKVTQSSRYLVKRTGEKVFLECVQDMDHENMFWYRQDPGLGLRLIYFSYDVKMKEKGDIPEGYSVSREKKERFSLILESASTNQTSMYLCASSLIQGPNEKLFFGSGTQLSVL.

This chain links TRBV28 with TRBJ1-5; D not resolved. Between the trimmed V and J ends, which lost 2 bases and 2 bases, there was a span of 7 bases. The CDR3 contains 14 residues. Germline-derived CDR1 and CDR2 are MDHEN and SYDVKM. CDR3 bases: TGTGCCAGCAGTTTAGGAATTCGCAATCAGCCCCAGCATTTT. Translated: CASSLGIRNQPQHF.

V usage is TRBV30 and J usage is TRBJ1-6; 7 bases are a match to TRBD1. The CDR3 is 14 amino acids. Germline assignment: CDR1 GTSNPN and CDR2 SVGIG (reference sequence). After removal of 3 bases from V and 7 bases from J, the junction contained 6 bases not matched to a gene. In DNA, the CDR3 is TGTGCCTGGAGCCGCCGGGACAGAAATTCACCCCTCCACTTT. Residues: CAWSRRDRNSPLHF.

The chain couples TRBV24-1 to TRBJ2-1; 11 bases match TRBD2. CDR3 length: 16 residues. The V segment lost 4 bases and the J segment 3 bases; nucleotides outside the gene matches: 4. CDR1 KGHDR and CDR2 SFDVKD come from the germline V gene. CDR3 loop: CATSDPTSGSYNEQFF. CDR3 bases: TGTGCCACCAGTGACCCAACTAGCGGGAGCTACAATGAGCAGTTCTTC.

The V and J genes are TRBV5-1 and TRBJ2-1; perhaps TRBD2 as D (5 bases). CDR1 and CDR2 (germline): SGHRS, YFSETQ. The CDR3 spans 14 residues. V gave up 3 bases and J gave up 0 bases, with 7 bases separating them. The CDR3 protein is CASSWTDSYNEQFF. The CDR3 DNA is TGCGCCAGCAGCTGGACTGACTCCTACAATGAGCAGTTCTTC.

The chain joins TRBV11-1 to TRBJ2-2; 8 bases match TRBD1. The CDR3 runs 15 residues. Germline CDR1 SGHAT, CDR2 FQDESV (reference sequence). J gave up 7 bases and V 1 base, and 5 bases lay outside the gene matches. The CDR3: CASSLGPGTGGELFF. The CDR3 DNA follows: TGTGCCAGCAGCTTAGGCCCGGGGACAGGCGGGGAGCTGTTTTTT.

V gene TRBV7-9 combines with J gene TRBJ2-1; 8 positions match TRBD1. Germline trimming cut 8 bases from V and 6 bases from J; bases unmatched to any gene: 12. The length of the CDR3 is 15 residues. CDR1 is SEHNR, CDR2 FQNEAQ, per germline (reference sequence). The chain's CDR3 is CASLGDRRGVNEQFF. The CDR3 region has the DNA TGTGCCAGCTTGGGGGACAGGCGGGGCGTCAATGAGCAGTTCTTC.

This chain links TRBV28 with TRBJ1-2; D is ambiguous. Trimming pared 3 bases from V and 4 bases from J, leaving 6 bases between. This CDR3 spans 12 amino acids. Germline V gene lookup returns CDR1 MDHEN and CDR2 SYDVKM. The CDR3 nucleotides are TGTGCCAGCAGTTTCGGCAGCTATGGCTACACCTTC. This gives the protein CASSFGSYGYTF.

This chain joins TRBV29-1 and TRBJ2-1, with 9 bases identical to TRBD2. V lost 4 bases and J lost 8; bases outside the gene matches: 6. The CDR3 has 13 residues. Germline V gene data show CDR1 as SQVTM and CDR2 as ANQGSEA. The CDR3 loop reads CSVASGKGYEQFF. CDR3 nucleotide sequence: TGCAGCGTTGCTAGCGGGAAAGGCTATGAGCAGTTCTTC.

The V and J genes are TRBV6-5 and TRBJ2-7; a weak D match, TRBD2 (5 bases). V gave up 6 bases and J gave up 0 bases, with 15 bases separating them. CDR3 length equals 15 residues. Germline lookup yields CDR1 MNHEY and CDR2 SVGAGI. CDR3 bases: TGTGCCAGCAGCTTCCGGGCGGCGGGCTCCTACGAGCAGTACTTC. Its protein is CASSFRAAGSYEQYF.